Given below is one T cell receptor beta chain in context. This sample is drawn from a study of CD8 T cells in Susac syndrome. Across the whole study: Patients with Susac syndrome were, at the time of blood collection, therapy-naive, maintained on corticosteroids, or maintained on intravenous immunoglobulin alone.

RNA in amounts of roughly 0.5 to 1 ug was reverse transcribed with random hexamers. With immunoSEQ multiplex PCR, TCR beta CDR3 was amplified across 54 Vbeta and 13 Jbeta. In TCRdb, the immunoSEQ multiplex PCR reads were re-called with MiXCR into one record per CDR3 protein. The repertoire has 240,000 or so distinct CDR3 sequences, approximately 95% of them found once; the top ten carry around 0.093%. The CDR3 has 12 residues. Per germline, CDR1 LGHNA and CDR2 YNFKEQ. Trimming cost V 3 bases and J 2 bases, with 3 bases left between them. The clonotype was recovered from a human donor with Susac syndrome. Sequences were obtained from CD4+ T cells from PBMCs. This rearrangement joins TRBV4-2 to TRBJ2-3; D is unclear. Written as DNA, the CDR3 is TGTGCCAGCAGCCACCCCACAGATACGCAGTATTTT. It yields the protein CASSHPTDTQYF.